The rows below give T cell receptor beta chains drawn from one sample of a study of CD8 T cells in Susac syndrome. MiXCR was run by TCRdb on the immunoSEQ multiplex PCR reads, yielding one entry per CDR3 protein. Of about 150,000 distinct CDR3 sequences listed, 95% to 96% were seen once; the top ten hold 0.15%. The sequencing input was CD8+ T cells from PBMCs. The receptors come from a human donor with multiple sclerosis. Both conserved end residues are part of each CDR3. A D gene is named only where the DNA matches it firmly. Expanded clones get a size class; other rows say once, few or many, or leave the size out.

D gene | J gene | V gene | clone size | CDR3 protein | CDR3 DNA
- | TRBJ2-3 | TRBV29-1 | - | CSVVPSIGWRVDTQYF | TGCAGCGTCGTCCCCTCCATAGGGTGGCGAGTAGATACGCAGTATTTT
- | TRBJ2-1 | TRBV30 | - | CAWSVVNNEQFF | TGTGCCTGGAGTGTGGTTAACAATGAGCAGTTCTTC
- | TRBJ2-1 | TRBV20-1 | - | CSARGVRGSSYNEQFF | TGCAGTGCGCGCGGTGTGCGGGGTAGCTCCTACAATGAGCAGTTCTTC
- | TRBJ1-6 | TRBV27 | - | CASSFTPSSYNSPLHF | TGTGCCAGCAGTTTTACCCCGAGCTCCTATAATTCACCCCTCCACTTT
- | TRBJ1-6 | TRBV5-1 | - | CASSLDSDSPLHF | TGCGCCAGCAGCTTGGACAGCGATTCACCCCTCCACTTT
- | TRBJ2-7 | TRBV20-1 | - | CSANDPGRNSYEQYF | TGCAGTGCGAATGATCCGGGACGGAACTCCTACGAGCAGTACTTC
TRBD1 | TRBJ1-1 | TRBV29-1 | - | CSVVRGRTNTEAFF | TGCAGCGTTGTCAGGGGGCGGACGAACACTGAAGCTTTCTTT
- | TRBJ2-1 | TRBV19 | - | CASTPGGIYNEQFF | TGTGCCAGTACCCCGGGCGGGATATACAATGAGCAGTTCTTC
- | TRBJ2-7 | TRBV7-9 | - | CASSGPGTPYEQYF | TGTGCCAGCAGCGGACCAGGGACCCCCTACGAGCAGTACTTC
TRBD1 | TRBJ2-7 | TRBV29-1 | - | CSVIGTERNEQYF | TGCAGCGTTATAGGGACAGAGAGAAACGAGCAGTACTTC
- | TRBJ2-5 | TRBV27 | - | CASSLTGGRQETQYF | TGTGCCAGCAGTTTAACCGGGGGCCGCCAAGAGACCCAGTACTTC
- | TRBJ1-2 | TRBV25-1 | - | CASSESGSYTF | TGTGCCAGCAGTGAGTCCGGTAGCTACACCTTC
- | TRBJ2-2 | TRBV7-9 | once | CASSFSPYTGELFF | TGTGCCAGCAGCTTTTCCCCGTACACCGGGGAGCTGTTTTTT
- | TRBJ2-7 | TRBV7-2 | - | CASSFQLQGSYEQYF | TGTGCCAGCAGCTTCCAACTACAGGGTTCCTACGAGCAGTACTTC
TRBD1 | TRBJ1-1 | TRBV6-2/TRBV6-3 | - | CASTTQGEAFF | TGTGCCAGCACGACACAGGGGGAAGCTTTCTTT
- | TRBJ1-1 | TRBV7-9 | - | CASSPTEVPNTEAFF | TGTGCCAGCAGCCCGACAGAGGTGCCTAACACTGAAGCTTTCTTT
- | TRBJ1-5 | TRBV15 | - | CATSTSGTSNQPQHF | TGTGCCACCAGCACCTCCGGGACAAGCAATCAGCCCCAGCATTTT
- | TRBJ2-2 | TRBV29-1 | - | CSVESRGGSGELFF | TGCAGCGTTGAAAGCAGGGGAGGGTCCGGGGAGCTGTTTTTT
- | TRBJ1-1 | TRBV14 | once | CASSQERVRTEAFF | TGTGCCAGCAGCCAAGAAAGGGTACGGACTGAAGCTTTCTTT
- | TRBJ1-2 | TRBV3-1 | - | CASSPEAGANYGYTF | TGTGCCAGCAGCCCGGAGGCAGGAGCTAACTATGGCTACACCTTC
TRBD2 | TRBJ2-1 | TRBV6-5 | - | CASSYSQAGAYNEQFF | TGTGCCAGCAGTTACTCGCAGGCGGGGGCCTACAATGAGCAGTTCTTC
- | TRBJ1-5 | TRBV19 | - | CASRAIGQPQHF | TGTGCCAGTAGGGCCATAGGTCAGCCCCAGCATTTT
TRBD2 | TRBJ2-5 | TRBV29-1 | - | CSVELAGAQTHSGTQYF | TGCAGCGTTGAACTAGCGGGGGCCCAAACCCACAGTGGGACCCAGTACTTC
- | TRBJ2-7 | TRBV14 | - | CASSQDRDRYEQYF | TGTGCCAGCAGCCAAGATCGGGATAGATACGAGCAGTACTTC
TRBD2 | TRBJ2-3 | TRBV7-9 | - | CASSSMTSGVTDTQYF | TGTGCCAGCAGCTCCATGACTAGCGGGGTCACAGATACGCAGTATTTT
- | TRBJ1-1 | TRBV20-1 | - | CSARGVGTLLNTEAFF | TGCAGTGCTAGAGGGGTAGGGACTCTTTTGAACACTGAAGCTTTCTTT
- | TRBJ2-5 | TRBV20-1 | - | CSARSPDLETQYF | TGCAGTGCTAGATCGCCCGATTTGGAGACCCAGTACTTC
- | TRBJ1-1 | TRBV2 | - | CASTVPRDTEAFF | TGTGCCAGCACGGTCCCGAGGGACACTGAAGCTTTCTTT
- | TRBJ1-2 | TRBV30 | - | CAWSVGGHGYTF | TGTGCCTGGAGTGTGGGGGGTCATGGCTACACCTTC
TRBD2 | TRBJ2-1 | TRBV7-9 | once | CASSSGLAGLGEQFF | TGTGCCAGCAGCTCGGGACTAGCGGGGCTTGGTGAGCAGTTCTTC
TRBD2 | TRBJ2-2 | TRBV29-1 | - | CSALGREDTGELFF | TGCAGCGCCCTGGGGCGGGAGGACACCGGGGAGCTGTTTTTT
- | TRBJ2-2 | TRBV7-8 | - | CASSLGGGTAPRRELFF | TGTGCCAGCAGCTTAGGAGGGGGGACAGCCCCTCGCCGGGAGCTGTTTTTT
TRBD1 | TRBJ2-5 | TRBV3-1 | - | CASSQETGPGETQYF | TGTGCCAGCAGCCAAGAGACAGGGCCCGGAGAGACCCAGTACTTC
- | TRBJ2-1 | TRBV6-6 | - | CASTPWGYNEQFF | TGTGCCAGCACCCCTTGGGGTTACAATGAGCAGTTCTTC
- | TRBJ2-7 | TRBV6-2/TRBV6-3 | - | CASSPRTLSYEQYF | TGTGCCAGCAGTCCCAGGACCTTATCCTACGAGCAGTACTTC
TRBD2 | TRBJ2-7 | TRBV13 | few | CASSSSSGLAAYEQYF | TGTGCCAGCAGCTCCTCTAGTGGACTAGCGGCCTACGAGCAGTACTTC
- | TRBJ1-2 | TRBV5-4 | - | CASSLALADYGYTF | TGTGCCAGCAGCTTGGCTTTGGCGGACTATGGCTACACCTTC